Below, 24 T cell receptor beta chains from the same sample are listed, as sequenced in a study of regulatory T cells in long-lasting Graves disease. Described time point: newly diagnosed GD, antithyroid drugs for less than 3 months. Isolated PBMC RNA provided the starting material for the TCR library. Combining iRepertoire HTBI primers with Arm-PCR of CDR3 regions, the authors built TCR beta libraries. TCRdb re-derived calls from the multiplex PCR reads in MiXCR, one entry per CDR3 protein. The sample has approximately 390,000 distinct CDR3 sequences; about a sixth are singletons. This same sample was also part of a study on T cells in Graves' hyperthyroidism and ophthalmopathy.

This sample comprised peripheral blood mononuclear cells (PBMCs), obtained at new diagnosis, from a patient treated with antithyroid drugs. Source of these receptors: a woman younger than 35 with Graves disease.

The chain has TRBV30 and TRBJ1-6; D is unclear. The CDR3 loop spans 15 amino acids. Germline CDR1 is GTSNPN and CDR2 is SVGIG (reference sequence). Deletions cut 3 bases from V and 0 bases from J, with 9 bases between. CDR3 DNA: TGTGCCTGGAGGGATATTAGCTCCTATAATTCACCCCTCCACTTT. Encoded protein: CAWRDISSYNSPLHF.

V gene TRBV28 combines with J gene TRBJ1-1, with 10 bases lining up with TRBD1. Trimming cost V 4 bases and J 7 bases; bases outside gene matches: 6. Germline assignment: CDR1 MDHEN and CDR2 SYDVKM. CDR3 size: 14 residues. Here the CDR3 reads CASSSGQGVDEAFF. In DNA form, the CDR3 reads TGTGCCAGCAGTTCCGGACAGGGGGTGGATGAAGCTTTCTTT.

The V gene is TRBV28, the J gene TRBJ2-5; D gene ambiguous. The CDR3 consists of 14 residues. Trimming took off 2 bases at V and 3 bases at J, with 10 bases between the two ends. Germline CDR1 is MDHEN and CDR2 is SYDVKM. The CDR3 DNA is TGTGCCAGCAGTTTAGGGTGGCCTGAAGAGACCCAGTACTTC. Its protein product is CASSLGWPEETQYF.

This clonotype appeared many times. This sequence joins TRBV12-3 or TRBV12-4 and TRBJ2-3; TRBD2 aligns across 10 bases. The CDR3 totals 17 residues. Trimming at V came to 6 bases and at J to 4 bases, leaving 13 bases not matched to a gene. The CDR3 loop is CASRGNPGLASADTQYF. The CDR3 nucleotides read TGTGCCAGCAGAGGAAACCCGGGACTAGCGTCTGCAGATACGCAGTATTTT.

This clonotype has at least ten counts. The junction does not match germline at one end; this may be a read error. The CDR3 reads CASSRGRALDTQYF. The CDR3 DNA is TGCGCCAGCAGCAGGGGGAGGGCCCTAGATACGCAGTATTTT. The gene calls are TRBV7-9 and TRBJ2-3; the D call may be TRBD1 or TRBD2 (7 bases each). The germline gives CDR1 SEHNR, CDR2 FQNEAQ (reference sequence). The CDR3 has 14 residues.

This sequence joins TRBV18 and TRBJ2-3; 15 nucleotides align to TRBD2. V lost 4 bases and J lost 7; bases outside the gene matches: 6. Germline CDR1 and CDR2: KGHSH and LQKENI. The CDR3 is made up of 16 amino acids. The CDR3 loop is CASSRGTSGRRYTQYF. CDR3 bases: TGTGCCAGCTCACGTGGGACTAGCGGGAGGAGGTATACGCAGTATTTT.

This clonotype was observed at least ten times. CDR3 sequence reads: CASTDRFGNYEQYF. For the CDR3, the DNA is TGTGCCAGCACCGACAGGTTCGGGAACTACGAGCAGTACTTC. The chain carries TRBV6-1 and TRBJ2-7, with D possibly being TRBD1 (6 bases). The CDR3 covers 14 residues. In germline, CDR1 is MNHNS, CDR2 SASEGT. The ends were cut back, 7 bases at V and 3 bases at J, with 16 bases in the middle.

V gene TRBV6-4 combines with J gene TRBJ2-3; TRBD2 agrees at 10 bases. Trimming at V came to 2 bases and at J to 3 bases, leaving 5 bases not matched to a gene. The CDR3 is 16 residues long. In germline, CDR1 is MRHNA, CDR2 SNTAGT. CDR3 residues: CASSDQAGGRTDTQYF. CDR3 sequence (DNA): TGTGCCAGCAGTGACCAAGCGGGGGGGCGGACAGATACGCAGTATTTT.

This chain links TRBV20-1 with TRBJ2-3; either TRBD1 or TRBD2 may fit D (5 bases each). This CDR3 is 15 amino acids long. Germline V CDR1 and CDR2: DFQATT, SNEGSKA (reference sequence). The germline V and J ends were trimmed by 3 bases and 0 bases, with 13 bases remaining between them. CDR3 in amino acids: CSASYLRESTDTQYF. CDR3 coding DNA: TGCAGTGCTAGTTACCTCAGGGAGAGCACAGATACGCAGTATTTT.

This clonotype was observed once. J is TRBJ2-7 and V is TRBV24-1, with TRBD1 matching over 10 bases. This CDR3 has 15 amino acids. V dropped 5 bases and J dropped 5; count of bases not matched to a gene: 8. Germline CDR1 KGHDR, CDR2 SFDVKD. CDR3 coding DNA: TGTGCCACCAGTGCAGCCGGGACAGGGGCCAACGAGCAGTACTTC. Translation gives CATSAAGTGANEQYF.

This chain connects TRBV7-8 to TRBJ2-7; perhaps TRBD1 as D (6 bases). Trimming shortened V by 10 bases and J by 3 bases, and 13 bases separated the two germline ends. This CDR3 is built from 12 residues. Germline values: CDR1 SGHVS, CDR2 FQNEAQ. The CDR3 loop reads CATSSDSYEQYF. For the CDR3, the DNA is TGTGCCACATCCTCGGACAGCTACGAGCAGTACTTC.

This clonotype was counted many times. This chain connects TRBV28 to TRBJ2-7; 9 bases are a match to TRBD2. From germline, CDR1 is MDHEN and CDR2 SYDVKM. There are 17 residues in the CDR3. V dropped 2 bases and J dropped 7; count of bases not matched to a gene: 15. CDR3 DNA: TGTGCCAGCAGTTTAGAACTGGGGCTAGCGGGGATCGGGGAGCAGTACTTC. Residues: CASSLELGLAGIGEQYF.

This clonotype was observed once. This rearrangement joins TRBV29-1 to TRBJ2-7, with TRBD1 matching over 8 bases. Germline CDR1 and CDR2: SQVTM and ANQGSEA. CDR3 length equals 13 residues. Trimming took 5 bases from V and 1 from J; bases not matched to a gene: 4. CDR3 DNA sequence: TGCAGCGTTTTCGGGACAGGTTCCTACGAGCAGTACTTC. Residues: CSVFGTGSYEQYF.

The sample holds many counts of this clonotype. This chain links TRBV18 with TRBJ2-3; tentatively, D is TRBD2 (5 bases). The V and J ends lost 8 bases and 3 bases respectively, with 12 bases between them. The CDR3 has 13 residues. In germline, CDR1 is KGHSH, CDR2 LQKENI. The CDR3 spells CASSPGSTDTQYF. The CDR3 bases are TGTGCCAGCAGCCCGGGGTCGACAGATACGCAGTATTTT.

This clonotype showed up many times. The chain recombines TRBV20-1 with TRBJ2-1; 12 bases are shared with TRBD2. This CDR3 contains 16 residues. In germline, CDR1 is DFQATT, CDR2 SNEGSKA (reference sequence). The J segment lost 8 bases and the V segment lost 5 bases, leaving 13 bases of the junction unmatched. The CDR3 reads CSAEPLLAGGFYEQFF. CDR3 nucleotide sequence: TGCAGTGCTGAGCCCTTGCTAGCGGGGGGGTTTTATGAGCAGTTCTTC.

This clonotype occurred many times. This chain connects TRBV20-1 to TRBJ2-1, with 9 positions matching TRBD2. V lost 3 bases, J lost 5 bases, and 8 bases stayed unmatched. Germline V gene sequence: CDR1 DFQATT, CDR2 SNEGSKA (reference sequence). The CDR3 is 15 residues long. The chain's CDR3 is CSARAEAGGDNEQFF. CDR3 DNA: TGCAGTGCTAGGGCCGAAGCGGGGGGTGACAATGAGCAGTTCTTC.

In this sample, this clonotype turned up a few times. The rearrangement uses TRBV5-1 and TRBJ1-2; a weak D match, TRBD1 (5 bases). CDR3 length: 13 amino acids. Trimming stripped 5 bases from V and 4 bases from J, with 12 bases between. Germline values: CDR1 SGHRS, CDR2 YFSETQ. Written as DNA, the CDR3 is TGCGCCAGCAGTGCCAGGGCCGGCTATGGCTACACCTTC. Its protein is CASSARAGYGYTF.

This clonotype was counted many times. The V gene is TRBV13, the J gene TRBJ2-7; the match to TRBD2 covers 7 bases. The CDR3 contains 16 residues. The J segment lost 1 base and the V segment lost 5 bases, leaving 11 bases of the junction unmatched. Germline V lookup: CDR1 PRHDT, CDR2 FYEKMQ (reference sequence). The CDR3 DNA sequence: TGTGCCAGCAGCCCAGCGGGGAGGGCTAGGTCCTACGAGCAGTACTTC. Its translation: CASSPAGRARSYEQYF.

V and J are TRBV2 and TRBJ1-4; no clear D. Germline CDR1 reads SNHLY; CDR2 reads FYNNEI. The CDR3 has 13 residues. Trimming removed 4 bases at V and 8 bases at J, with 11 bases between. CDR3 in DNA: TGTGCCAGCAGTGTTGGGGATTCGGAAAAACTGTTTTTT. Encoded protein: CASSVGDSEKLFF.

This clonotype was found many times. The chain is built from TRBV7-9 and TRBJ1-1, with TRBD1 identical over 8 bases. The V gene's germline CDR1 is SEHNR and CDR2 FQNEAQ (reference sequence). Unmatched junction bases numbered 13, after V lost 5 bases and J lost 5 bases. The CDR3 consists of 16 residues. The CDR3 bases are TGTGCCAGCAGCATCGGGACAGGTGGCCGGCGGACTGAAGCTTTCTTT. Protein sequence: CASSIGTGGRRTEAFF.

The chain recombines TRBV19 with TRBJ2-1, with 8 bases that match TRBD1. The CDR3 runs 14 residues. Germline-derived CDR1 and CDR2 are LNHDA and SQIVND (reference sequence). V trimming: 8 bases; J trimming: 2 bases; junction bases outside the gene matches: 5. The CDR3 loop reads CASSRGRAYNEQFF. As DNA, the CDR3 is TGTGCCAGTTCCAGGGGGCGCGCCTACAATGAGCAGTTCTTC. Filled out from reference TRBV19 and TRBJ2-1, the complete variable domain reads DGGITQSPKYLFRKEGQNVTLSCEQNLNHDAMYWYRQDPGQGLRLIYYSQIVNDFQKGDIAEGYSVSREKKESFPLTVTSAQKNPTAFYLCASSRGRAYNEQFFGPGTRLTVL.

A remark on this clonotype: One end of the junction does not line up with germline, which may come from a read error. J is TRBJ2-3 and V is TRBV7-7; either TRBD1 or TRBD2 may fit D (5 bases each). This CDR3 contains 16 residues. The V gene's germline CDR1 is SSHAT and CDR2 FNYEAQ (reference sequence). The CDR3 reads CASSSGTARGTDTQYF. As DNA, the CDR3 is TGTGCTAGCAGCTCGGGGACGGCACGCGGCACAGATACGCAGTATTTT.

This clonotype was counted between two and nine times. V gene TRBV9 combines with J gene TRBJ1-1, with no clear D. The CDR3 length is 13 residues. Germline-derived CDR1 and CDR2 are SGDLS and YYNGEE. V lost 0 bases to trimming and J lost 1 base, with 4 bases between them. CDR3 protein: CASSVGWNTEAFF. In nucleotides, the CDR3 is TGTGCCAGCAGCGTAGGCTGGAACACTGAAGCTTTCTTT.

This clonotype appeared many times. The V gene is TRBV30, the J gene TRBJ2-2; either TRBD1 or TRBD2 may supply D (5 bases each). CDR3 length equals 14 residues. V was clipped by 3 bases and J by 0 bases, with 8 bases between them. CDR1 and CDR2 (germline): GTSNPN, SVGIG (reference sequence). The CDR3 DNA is TGTGCCTGGAGGGGACGGACGAACACCGGGGAGCTGTTTTTT. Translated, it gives CAWRGRTNTGELFF.